The TCR beta chain described here comes from a study of blood T cells in healthy people across ages. General study points: The lack of PBMC sorting stopped any conclusive naive versus antigen-experienced comparison. Versus aged donors, long-lived donors had higher diversity and more naive CD4+ cells.

As for this clonotype: The antigen remains undetermined. A single base separates this from a much larger clone, so it may be a read error.

Using a J-beta primer mix together with a sample-barcoded 5' primer, a second PCR was run for roughly 6 to 11 cycles. TCRdb re-called the 5' RACE reads with MiXCR, one entry per CDR3 protein. This repertoire shows roughly 700,000 distinct CDR3 sequences, approximately 31% found once; its top ten account for approximately 15%. Donors each provided roughly 10 milliliters of peripheral blood. Every sample yielded at least 6.5 million isolated PBMCs. V gave up 5 bases and J gave up 11 bases, with 12 bases separating them. Germline V gene lookup returns CDR1 SEHNR and CDR2 FQNEAQ (reference sequence). The CDR3 covers 11 residues.

The V gene is TRBV7-9, the J gene TRBJ2-5; D is unclear. The TCR was taken from a woman aged 80 or over in good health. Sequenced input: blood. DNA of the CDR3: TGTGCCAGCAGCGTCGTGCATGAGCAGTACTTC. Protein: CASSVVHEQYF.